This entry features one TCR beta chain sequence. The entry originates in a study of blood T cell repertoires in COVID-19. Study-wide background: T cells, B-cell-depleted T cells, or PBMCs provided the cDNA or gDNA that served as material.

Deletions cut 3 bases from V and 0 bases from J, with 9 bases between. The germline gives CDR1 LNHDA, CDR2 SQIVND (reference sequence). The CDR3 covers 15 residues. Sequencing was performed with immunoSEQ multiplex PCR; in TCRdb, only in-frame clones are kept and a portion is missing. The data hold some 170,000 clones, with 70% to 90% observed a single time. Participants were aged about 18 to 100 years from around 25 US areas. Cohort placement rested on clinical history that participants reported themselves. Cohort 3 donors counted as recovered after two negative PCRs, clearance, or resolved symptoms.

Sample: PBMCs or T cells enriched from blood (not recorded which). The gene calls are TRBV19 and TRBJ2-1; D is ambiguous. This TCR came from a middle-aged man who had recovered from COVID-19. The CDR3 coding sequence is TGTGCCAGTAGTATTTCGGTTAGCTCCTACAATGAGCAGTTCTTC. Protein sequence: CASSISVSSYNEQFF.